These T cell receptor beta chains were read from a single sample in a study of response to subunit inactivated influenza vaccine. MiXCR was run by TCRdb on the RT-PCR reads, yielding one entry per CDR3 protein. The sample has about 480,000 distinct CDR3 sequences, roughly 27% seen once. The sequencing here drew on CD4+ T cells sorted from PBMCs, taken about 5 days after vaccination. The source of these receptors is a man aged 45-60 years who received an inactivated influenza vaccine. CDR3s include the opening cysteine and the closing phenylalanine or tryptophan. The order of the fields is clone size, J gene, V gene, D gene, CDR3 protein, CDR3 DNA. A D gene is named only where the DNA matches it firmly. A clone size is listed for some rows: how often the clone was seen (once, few, many), or a class if it is expanded.

clone size: few
J gene: TRBJ1-4
V gene: TRBV5-6
D gene: .
CDR3 protein: CASSYQGSNEKLFF
CDR3 DNA: TGTGCCAGCAGCTATCAGGGGTCTAATGAAAAACTGTTTTTT

clone size: .
J gene: TRBJ2-1
V gene: TRBV24-1
D gene: .
CDR3 protein: CATSVGAPGRNEQFF
CDR3 DNA: TGTGCCACCAGTGTGGGGGCCCCCGGGAGGAATGAGCAGTTCTTC

clone size: .
J gene: TRBJ1-2
V gene: TRBV28
D gene: .
CDR3 protein: CASSADRTTNYGYTF
CDR3 DNA: TGTGCCAGCAGTGCGGACAGAACCACTAACTATGGCTACACCTTC

clone size: .
J gene: TRBJ2-2
V gene: TRBV20-1
D gene: .
CDR3 protein: CSALRPNTGELFF
CDR3 DNA: TGCAGTGCTCTTCGCCCCAACACCGGGGAGCTGTTTTTT

clone size: few
J gene: TRBJ2-7
V gene: TRBV20-1
D gene: .
CDR3 protein: CSAKTGYEQYF
CDR3 DNA: TGCAGTGCTAAAACAGGGTACGAGCAGTACTTC

clone size: few
J gene: TRBJ2-3
V gene: TRBV2
D gene: TRBD2
CDR3 protein: CASGGGLAGVNTQYF
CDR3 DNA: TGTGCCAGCGGGGGCGGACTAGCGGGGGTCAATACGCAGTATTTT

clone size: .
J gene: TRBJ1-3
V gene: TRBV12-3/TRBV12-4
D gene: .
CDR3 protein: CASSLVRGGGNTIYF
CDR3 DNA: TGTGCCAGCAGTTTAGTTAGAGGCGGAGGAAACACCATATATTTT

clone size: .
J gene: TRBJ2-5
V gene: TRBV29-1
D gene: TRBD2
CDR3 protein: CSAGLAGVLRLETQYF
CDR3 DNA: TGCAGCGCGGGACTAGCGGGAGTCTTACGTTTAGAGACCCAGTACTTC

clone size: few
J gene: TRBJ2-3
V gene: TRBV20-1
D gene: .
CDR3 protein: CSPKSGQADTQYF
CDR3 DNA: TGCAGTCCCAAGAGCGGCCAGGCAGATACGCAGTATTTT

clone size: many
J gene: TRBJ2-1
V gene: TRBV5-5
D gene: TRBD2
CDR3 protein: CASSLTSGRNEQFF
CDR3 DNA: TGTGCCAGCAGCTTAACTAGCGGGAGGAATGAGCAGTTCTTC

clone size: few
J gene: TRBJ2-6
V gene: TRBV24-1
D gene: .
CDR3 protein: CATSDLLGISPGANVLTF
CDR3 DNA: TGTGCCACCAGTGATTTGTTGGGGATCTCACCTGGGGCCAACGTCCTGACTTTC

clone size: few
J gene: TRBJ2-7
V gene: TRBV20-1
D gene: .
CDR3 protein: CSARGVDKYEQYF
CDR3 DNA: TGCAGTGCCAGAGGGGTGGACAAGTACGAGCAGTACTTC

clone size: .
J gene: TRBJ2-3
V gene: TRBV18
D gene: TRBD2
CDR3 protein: CASSTREASDTQYF
CDR3 DNA: TGTGCCAGCTCCACACGGGAGGCGTCAGATACGCAGTATTTT

clone size: few
J gene: TRBJ1-2
V gene: TRBV10-3
D gene: TRBD1
CDR3 protein: CAISYSGNSGGAGGGYTF
CDR3 DNA: TGTGCCATCAGTTATTCTGGGAATTCAGGGGGCGCCGGTGGTGGCTACACCTTC

clone size: .
J gene: TRBJ2-7
V gene: TRBV20-1
D gene: .
CDR3 protein: CSARDSGNEQYF
CDR3 DNA: TGCAGTGCTAGAGATTCAGGGAACGAGCAGTACTTC

clone size: .
J gene: TRBJ1-1
V gene: TRBV29-1
D gene: .
CDR3 protein: CSVAQYRVSAEAFF
CDR3 DNA: TGCAGCGTTGCCCAATACAGGGTCAGCGCTGAAGCTTTCTTT

clone size: few
J gene: TRBJ2-5
V gene: TRBV4-2
D gene: TRBD2
CDR3 protein: CASSQVGLAGQETQYF
CDR3 DNA: TGTGCCAGCAGCCAAGTGGGACTAGCGGGACAAGAGACCCAGTACTTC

clone size: few
J gene: TRBJ2-2
V gene: TRBV20-1
D gene: .
CDR3 protein: CSATKTGNTGELFF
CDR3 DNA: TGCAGTGCCACCAAAACAGGGAATACCGGGGAGCTGTTTTTT

clone size: few
J gene: TRBJ2-7
V gene: TRBV6-6
D gene: .
CDR3 protein: CASSYGAREQYF
CDR3 DNA: TGTGCCAGCAGTTACGGCGCCCGGGAGCAGTACTTC

clone size: .
J gene: TRBJ2-3
V gene: TRBV29-1
D gene: .
CDR3 protein: CSGLAGPGTDTQYF
CDR3 DNA: TGCAGCGGCTTGGCGGGGCCGGGGACAGATACGCAGTATTTT

clone size: .
J gene: TRBJ2-3
V gene: TRBV10-3
D gene: TRBD2
CDR3 protein: CAIRPGLADNTQYF
CDR3 DNA: TGTGCCATCAGGCCGGGACTAGCGGACAATACGCAGTATTTT

clone size: .
J gene: TRBJ2-1
V gene: TRBV5-8
D gene: TRBD2
CDR3 protein: CASSRGLGPYNEQFF
CDR3 DNA: TGTGCCAGCAGCCGGGGACTAGGACCCTACAATGAGCAGTTCTTC

clone size: few
J gene: TRBJ2-5
V gene: TRBV2
D gene: .
CDR3 protein: CASSSHSSAQETQYF
CDR3 DNA: TGTGCCAGCAGTTCCCACAGTTCGGCACAAGAGACCCAGTACTTC

clone size: .
J gene: TRBJ2-5
V gene: TRBV20-1
D gene: .
CDR3 protein: CSASSLARQETQYF
CDR3 DNA: TGCAGTGCTAGCTCCCTAGCGCGCCAAGAGACCCAGTACTTC

clone size: .
J gene: TRBJ2-7
V gene: TRBV10-3
D gene: .
CDR3 protein: CAISRIVDEQYF
CDR3 DNA: TGTGCCATCAGTAGGATAGTCGACGAGCAGTACTTC

clone size: .
J gene: TRBJ2-3
V gene: TRBV28
D gene: TRBD1
CDR3 protein: CASRPQGASTDTQYF
CDR3 DNA: TGTGCCAGCAGACCACAGGGGGCAAGCACAGATACGCAGTATTTT

clone size: .
J gene: TRBJ2-1
V gene: TRBV20-1
D gene: TRBD2
CDR3 protein: CSALSGGSYNEQFF
CDR3 DNA: TGCAGTGCTCTGAGCGGGGGCTCCTACAATGAGCAGTTCTTC

clone size: few
J gene: TRBJ1-1
V gene: TRBV24-1
D gene: .
CDR3 protein: CATSDPRQGNTEAFF
CDR3 DNA: TGTGCCACCAGTGATCCGCGGCAGGGAAACACTGAAGCTTTCTTT

clone size: .
J gene: TRBJ1-6
V gene: TRBV7-9
D gene: TRBD1
CDR3 protein: CASSLALGDSGSPLHF
CDR3 DNA: TGTGCCAGCAGCTTAGCGCTGGGGGACAGCGGTTCACCCCTCCACTTT

clone size: .
J gene: TRBJ2-7
V gene: TRBV29-1
D gene: TRBD1
CDR3 protein: CSVRQGAGGNEQYF
CDR3 DNA: TGCAGCGTCCGACAGGGGGCGGGAGGTAACGAGCAGTACTTC

clone size: few
J gene: TRBJ1-1
V gene: TRBV12-3/TRBV12-4
D gene: .
CDR3 protein: CASSLQGWMTEAFF
CDR3 DNA: TGTGCCAGCAGTCTACAGGGTTGGATGACTGAAGCTTTCTTT

clone size: .
J gene: TRBJ2-2
V gene: TRBV11-2
D gene: TRBD1
CDR3 protein: CASSARQGTGELFF
CDR3 DNA: TGTGCCAGCAGCGCCCGACAGGGAACCGGGGAGCTGTTTTTT

clone size: .
J gene: TRBJ2-5
V gene: TRBV2
D gene: .
CDR3 protein: CASTRDAKETQYF
CDR3 DNA: TGTGCCAGCACCCGGGACGCAAAAGAGACCCAGTACTTC

clone size: few
J gene: TRBJ2-5
V gene: TRBV7-2
D gene: .
CDR3 protein: CASSQDSFQETQYF
CDR3 DNA: TGTGCCAGCAGCCAGGACAGTTTCCAAGAGACCCAGTACTTC

clone size: .
J gene: TRBJ2-6
V gene: TRBV5-6
D gene: .
CDR3 protein: CASSFADTRSGANVLTF
CDR3 DNA: TGTGCCAGCAGCTTTGCGGACACCCGTTCTGGGGCCAACGTCCTGACTTTC

clone size: .
J gene: TRBJ1-2
V gene: TRBV9
D gene: .
CDR3 protein: CASSVGSMKGQRYTF
CDR3 DNA: TGTGCCAGCAGCGTAGGCAGCATGAAGGGGCAACGCTACACCTTC

clone size: .
J gene: TRBJ2-5
V gene: TRBV30
D gene: .
CDR3 protein: CAWNPGKTQYF
CDR3 DNA: TGTGCCTGGAATCCTGGAAAGACCCAGTACTTC

clone size: .
J gene: TRBJ1-1
V gene: TRBV20-1
D gene: .
CDR3 protein: CSARAAYEAFF
CDR3 DNA: TGCAGTGCTAGAGCAGCGTATGAAGCTTTCTTT

clone size: .
J gene: TRBJ1-4
V gene: TRBV9
D gene: TRBD1
CDR3 protein: CASSADRGQSEKLFF
CDR3 DNA: TGTGCCAGCAGCGCAGACAGGGGGCAGAGTGAAAAACTGTTTTTT

clone size: .
J gene: TRBJ2-1
V gene: TRBV7-2
D gene: TRBD1
CDR3 protein: CASSFVGTAGYNEQFF
CDR3 DNA: TGTGCCAGCAGCTTCGTGGGGACAGCAGGCTACAATGAGCAGTTCTTC

clone size: few
J gene: TRBJ2-3
V gene: TRBV10-3
D gene: TRBD2
CDR3 protein: CAIRQGTSGKDTQYF
CDR3 DNA: TGTGCCATCAGGCAGGGGACTAGCGGGAAAGATACGCAGTATTTT